The 17 T cell receptor beta chains listed next were all sequenced from one sample in a study of blood T cells in healthy people across ages. Sample-barcoded 5' priming and a J-beta primer mix drove a second PCR of about 7 to 12 cycles. In TCRdb, the 5' RACE reads were re-called with MiXCR into one record per CDR3 protein. The table records some 730,000 distinct CDR3 sequences, approximately 21% of them present only once. Sequenced: blood. These receptors all come from a man aged 65-85 years in good health.

About this clonotype itself: A much larger clone lies a single base off, so this may be a read error. This chain uses TRBV12-3 or TRBV12-4 with TRBJ2-3; 9 bases line up with TRBD2. Losses at the gene ends were 2 bases for V and 3 bases for J; bases not matched to a gene: 9. This CDR3 has 17 residues. The CDR3 DNA sequence: TGTGCCAGCAGTTTAATATCGGCGGGAGGGAGAACAGATACGCAGTATTTT. Translated, it gives CASSLISAGGRTDTQYF.

This clonotype was seen more than once but under ten times. This chain joins TRBV6-5 and TRBJ1-1; D possibly corresponds to TRBD1 (5 bases). The CDR3 is 14 amino acids. Deletions cut 6 bases from V and 5 bases from J, with 16 bases between. The germline gives CDR1 MNHEY, CDR2 SVGAGI. The CDR3 DNA reads TGTGCCAGCAGCCTTGGAGGGGCGACGACTGAAGCTTTCTTT. This encodes CASSLGGATTEAFF.

The V gene is TRBV7-2, the J gene TRBJ1-5, with D maybe TRBD1 (5 bases). CDR1 and CDR2 from the germline V gene are SGHTA and FQGNSA. Trimming removed 1 base at V and 4 bases at J, with 11 bases between. CDR3 length: 15 residues. In DNA, the CDR3 is TGTGCCAGCAGCTTAGGGGGCGGATATAATCAGCCCCAGCATTTT. It is translated as CASSLGGGYNQPQHF.

This clonotype was recorded a few times. The genes are TRBV27 and TRBJ1-2, with D possibly being TRBD1 (5 bases). CDR1 is MNHEY and CDR2 is SMNVEV in the germline V gene (reference sequence). The V end lost 7 bases, the J end lost 6 bases, and 18 bases lay between the germline ends. The CDR3 length is 14 residues. The chain's CDR3 is CASTRHGGRDGYTF. CDR3 coding DNA: TGTGCCAGCACACGGCATGGGGGACGGGATGGCTACACCTTC.

This rearrangement joins TRBV12-3 or TRBV12-4 to TRBJ1-2; no firm D call. The CDR3 consists of 15 residues. The germline V and J ends were trimmed by 5 bases and 0 bases, with 13 bases remaining between them. CDR3 in DNA: TGTGCCAGCAGTCCGCGGACCGTAGCTAACTATGGCTACACCTTC. Translating it yields CASSPRTVANYGYTF.

V and J are TRBV29-1 and TRBJ2-1, with D perhaps TRBD1 (5 bases). Germline CDR1 is SQVTM and CDR2 is ANQGSEA. V dropped 5 bases and J dropped 2 bases, with 13 bases sitting between them. The CDR3 is made up of 14 amino acids. The CDR3 nucleotides are TGCAGCGTTACGTGGGGCCTTACCTACAATGAGCAGTTCTTC. As protein: CSVTWGLTYNEQFF.

A few counts support this clonotype. A read error is possible here, since a much larger clone lies one base away. The V call is TRBV7-8, the J call TRBJ2-7; D may be TRBD2 (5 bases). The CDR3 covers 14 residues. Germline CDR1 and CDR2: SGHVS and FQNEAQ. CDR3 coding DNA: TGTGCCAGCAGCTTAAGACCCCCGGGGTACGGGCAGTACGTC. Protein product: CASSLRPPGYGQYV.

This clonotype has only a few counts. The chain uses TRBV20-1 and TRBJ2-3; perhaps D is TRBD1 or TRBD2 (6 bases each). This CDR3 spans 14 amino acids. Looked up from germline, CDR1 is DFQATT and CDR2 is SNEGSKA (reference sequence). V was clipped by 1 base and J by 0 bases, with 8 bases between them. This CDR3 is CSARAGASTDTQYF. The CDR3 DNA is TGCAGTGCTAGAGCGGGGGCTAGCACAGATACGCAGTATTTT.

The J gene is TRBJ2-5, the V gene TRBV20-1, with unresolved D. CDR1 is DFQATT, CDR2 SNEGSKA, per germline (reference sequence). CDR3 length: 13 amino acids. With 1 base removed from V and 5 bases from J, the gap between germline ends came to 11 bases. The CDR3 DNA follows: TGCAGTGCTAGAGGGGCAGCCTGGGAGACCCAGTACTTC. This translates into CSARGAAWETQYF.

This clonotype was recorded many times. The V gene is TRBV7-2, the J gene TRBJ2-1; either TRBD1 or TRBD2 may supply D (6 bases each). This CDR3 has 16 residues. Germline values: CDR1 SGHTA, CDR2 FQGNSA. Trimming removed 8 bases at V and 0 bases at J, with 17 bases between. CDR3 in DNA: TGTGCCAGCGCACCCGGGGGCGGTAGCTCCTACAATGAGCAGTTCTTC. Its protein product is CASAPGGGSSYNEQFF. Filled out from reference TRBV7-2 and TRBJ2-1, the complete variable domain reads GAGVSQSPSNKVTEKGKDVELRCDPISGHTALYWYRQSLGQGLEFLIYFQGNSAPDKSGLPSDRFSAERTGGSVSTLTIQRTQQEDSAVYLCASAPGGGSSYNEQFFGPGTRLTVL.

There are a few counts of this clonotype. The chain combines TRBV9 with TRBJ2-3, with a tentative D call TRBD2 (6 bases). Germline CDR1 reads SGDLS; CDR2 reads YYNGEE. CDR3 size: 14 residues. V gave up 0 bases and J gave up 6 bases, with 11 bases separating them. CDR3 bases: TGTGCCAGCAGCGTAGGGGGCAGCGGGGATACGCAGTATTTT. It translates to CASSVGGSGDTQYF. The full variable domain, its missing parts supplied by reference TRBV9 and TRBJ2-3, is DSGVTQTPKHLITATGQRVTLRCSPRSGDLSVYWYQQSLDQGLQFLIQYYNGEERAKGNILERFSAQQFPDLHSELNLSSLELGDSALYFCASSVGGSGDTQYFGPGTRLTVL.

The chain employs TRBV10-3 and TRBJ1-4, with 7 bases aligning to TRBD1. The germline CDR1 and CDR2 sequences are ENHRY and SYGVKD. Germline trimming cut 4 bases from V and 5 bases from J; bases unmatched to any gene: 4. The CDR3 contains 14 residues. This CDR3 reads CAISAGTANEKLFF. The CDR3 nucleotides read TGTGCCATCAGTGCTGGGACAGCGAATGAAAAACTGTTTTTT.

This chain uses TRBV5-1 with TRBJ1-5, with D unclear. Trimming took 1 base from V and 6 from J, leaving 8 bases between them. Germline CDR1 reads SGHRS; CDR2 reads YFSETQ. The CDR3 extends over 13 amino acids. CDR3 sequence: CASSLSVGQPQHF. CDR3 DNA sequence: TGCGCCAGCAGCTTGTCTGTAGGTCAGCCCCAGCATTTT. Complete variable domain (other parts from reference TRBV5-1 and TRBJ1-5): KAGVTQTPRYLIKTRGQQVTLSCSPISGHRSVSWYQQTPGQGLQFLFEYFSETQRNKGNFPGRFSGRQFSNSRSEMNVSTLELGDSALYLCASSLSVGQPQHFGDGTRLSIL.

The V gene is TRBV3-1, the J gene TRBJ2-5; D gene uncertain. Trimming stripped 4 bases from V and 2 bases from J, with 11 bases between. CDR1 is LGHDT, CDR2 YNNKEL, per germline (reference sequence). The CDR3 runs 14 residues. CDR3 nucleotides: TGTGCCAGCAGCCTCAACTGGCTACAAGAGACCCAGTACTTC. Amino acid sequence: CASSLNWLQETQYF.

Only one count was recorded for this clonotype. This sequence joins TRBV6-5 and TRBJ2-3; the D is unclear. Germline V gives CDR1 MNHEY, CDR2 SVGAGI. Trimming pared 4 bases from V and 4 bases from J, leaving 18 bases between. The CDR3 runs 16 residues. The CDR3 DNA follows: TGTGCCAGCAGTTGGGGAACTGCAAACGGCGCAGATACGCAGTATTTT. Translating it yields CASSWGTANGADTQYF.

This clonotype was recorded a few times. This chain links TRBV27 with TRBJ1-4; D remains ambiguous. V dropped 6 bases and J dropped 4 bases, with 3 bases sitting between them. This CDR3 has 11 amino acids. Germline lookup yields CDR1 MNHEY and CDR2 SMNVEV (reference sequence). The CDR3 protein is CASRNNEKLFF. In nucleotides, the CDR3 is TGTGCCAGCAGGAATAATGAAAAACTGTTTTTT.

This clonotype was observed once. The chain links TRBV9 to TRBJ1-1, with a tentative D call TRBD1 (5 bases). Germline-derived CDR1 and CDR2 are SGDLS and YYNGEE. Trimming cost V 1 base and J 4 bases, with 14 bases left between them. CDR3 length: 15 amino acids. The DNA of the CDR3 is TGTGCCAGCAGCGTAATGCGGGGGGGAAGCACTGAAGCTTTCTTT. This gives the protein CASSVMRGGSTEAFF.